Presented here are 2 T cell receptor beta chains from one specimen sequenced in a study of prognosis after radiotherapy for stage I lung cancer. Amplification of the TCR beta CDR3 (from genomic DNA) was done by two-round multiplex PCR. Primers were specific to each TRBV and TRBJ gene in first-round PCR. TCRdb reanalysed the multiplex PCR reads using MiXCR and keeps one entry per CDR3 protein. This repertoire shows over 10,000 distinct CDR3 sequences, around 50% found once; its top ten account for around a quarter. Sequencing was performed on PBMCs, taken before or after stereotactic body radiation therapy (not recorded which). The receptors were sampled from a donor aged 50 or older with non-small cell lung cancer.

The chain employs TRBV20-1 and TRBJ2-7; D is uncertain. Germline V CDR1 and CDR2: DFQATT, SNEGSKA (reference sequence). The ends were cut back, 2 bases at V and 7 bases at J, with 12 bases in the middle. This CDR3 spans 12 amino acids. DNA for the CDR3: TGCAGTGCTAGACCGACTTCGGAGGAGCAGTACTTC. Amino acids: CSARPTSEEQYF.

The chain recombines TRBV7-2 with TRBJ2-2; D ambiguous. Germline V gene lookup returns CDR1 SGHTA and CDR2 FQGNSA. V was shortened by 7 bases and J by 5 bases, with 11 bases between the two germline ends. The CDR3 extends over 13 amino acids. The CDR3 reads CASTLTTTGELFF. CDR3 in DNA: TGTGCCAGCACATTGACAACGACCGGGGAGCTGTTTTTT.